A single T cell receptor (beta chain) is shown here with its context. PCR employed 60 Vbeta and 13 Jbeta primers. Method: immunoSEQ multiplex PCR; TCRdb's copy keeps in-frame clones and lacks some. The sample has 90,000 to 95,000 clones; about 85% are singletons. This entry belongs to a study of cytomegalovirus exposure and HLA in healthy donors. Germline V gives CDR1 LNHDA, CDR2 SQIVND (reference sequence). The CDR3 runs 15 residues. Trimming took 7 bases from V and 11 from J; bases not matched to a gene: 11. Sequencing input: PBMCs. The chain uses TRBV19 and TRBJ2-3; 14 bases agree with TRBD2. This clonotype originated in a girl aged 2 to 9 in good health and CMV-seropositive. CDR3 sequence (DNA): TGTGCCAGTACCGGACTAGCGGGGGGTGGTGAGGTGCAGTATTTT. This gives the protein CASTGLAGGGEVQYF.